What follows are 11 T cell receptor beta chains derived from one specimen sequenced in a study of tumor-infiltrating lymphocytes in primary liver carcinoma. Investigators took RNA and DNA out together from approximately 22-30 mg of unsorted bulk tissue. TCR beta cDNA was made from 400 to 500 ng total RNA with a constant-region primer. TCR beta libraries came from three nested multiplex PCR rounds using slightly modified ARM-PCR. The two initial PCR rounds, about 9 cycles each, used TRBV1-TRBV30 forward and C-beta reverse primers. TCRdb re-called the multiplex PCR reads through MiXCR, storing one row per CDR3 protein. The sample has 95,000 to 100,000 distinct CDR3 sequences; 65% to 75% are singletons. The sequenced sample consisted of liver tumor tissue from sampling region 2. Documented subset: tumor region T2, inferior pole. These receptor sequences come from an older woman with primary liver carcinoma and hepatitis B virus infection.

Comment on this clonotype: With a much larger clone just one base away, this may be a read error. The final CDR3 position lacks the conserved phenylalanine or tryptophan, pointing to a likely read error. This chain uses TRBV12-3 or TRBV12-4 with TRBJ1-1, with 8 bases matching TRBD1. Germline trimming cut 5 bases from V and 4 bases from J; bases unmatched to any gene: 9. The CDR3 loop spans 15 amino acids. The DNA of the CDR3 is TGTGCCAGCAGTCGACAGGGGACGATGGGCACTGAAGCTTTCTCT. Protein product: CASSRQGTMGTEAFS.

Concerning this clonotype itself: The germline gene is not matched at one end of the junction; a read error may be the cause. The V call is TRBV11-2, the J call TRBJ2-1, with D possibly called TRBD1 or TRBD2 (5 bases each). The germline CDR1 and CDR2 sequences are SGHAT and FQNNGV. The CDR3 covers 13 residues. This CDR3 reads CVSTLVRDDEQFF. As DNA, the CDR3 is TGTGTCAGCACCTTGGTCAGGGACGATGAGCAGTTCTTC.

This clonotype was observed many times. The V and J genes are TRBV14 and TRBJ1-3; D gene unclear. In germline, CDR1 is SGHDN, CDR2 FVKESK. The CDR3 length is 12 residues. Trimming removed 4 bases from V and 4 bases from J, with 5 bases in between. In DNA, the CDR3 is TGTGCCAGCAGCCCTGGAGGAAACACCATATATTTT. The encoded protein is CASSPGGNTIYF.

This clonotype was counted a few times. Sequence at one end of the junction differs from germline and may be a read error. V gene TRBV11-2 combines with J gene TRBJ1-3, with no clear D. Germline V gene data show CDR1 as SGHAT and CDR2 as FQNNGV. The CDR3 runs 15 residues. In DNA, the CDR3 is TGTGCCATCAGCTTAAATCCCGGACCGCAAAGCACCATATATTTT. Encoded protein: CAISLNPGPQSTIYF.

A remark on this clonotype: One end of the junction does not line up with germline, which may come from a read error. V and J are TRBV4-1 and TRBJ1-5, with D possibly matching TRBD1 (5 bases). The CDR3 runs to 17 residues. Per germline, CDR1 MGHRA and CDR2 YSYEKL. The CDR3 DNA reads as TGCGCCAGTAGCCGCACCACGGGGGGGAATAGAAATCAGCCCCAGCATTTT. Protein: CASSRTTGGNRNQPQHF.

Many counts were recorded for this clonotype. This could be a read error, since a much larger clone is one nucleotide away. The CDR3: CASSEGVGHEKLSF. As DNA, the CDR3 is TGTGCCAGCAGTGAAGGGGTCGGGCATGAAAAACTGTCTTTT. This chain links TRBV6-1 with TRBJ1-4; D remains unclear. Germline V gene lookup returns CDR1 MNHNS and CDR2 SASEGT. CDR3 length equals 14 residues.

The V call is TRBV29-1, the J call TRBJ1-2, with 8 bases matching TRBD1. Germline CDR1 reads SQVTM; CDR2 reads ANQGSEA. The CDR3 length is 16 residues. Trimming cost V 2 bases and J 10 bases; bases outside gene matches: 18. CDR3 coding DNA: TGCAGCGTTGAATATGCCGGACAGGGCAGTGGTAATTACTACACCTTC. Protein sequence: CSVEYAGQGSGNYYTF.

CDR3 DNA sequence: TGTGCCAGCAGCTTAAGCGGGCGGAAGCACGAACAATACTTC. Residues: CASSLSGRKHEQYF. This rearrangement joins TRBV11-3 to TRBJ2-7; TRBD2 might be the D (6 bases). The V end lost 2 bases, the J end lost 13 bases, and 21 bases lay between the germline ends. CDR3 length: 14 amino acids. The germline gives CDR1 SGHNT, CDR2 YENEEA.

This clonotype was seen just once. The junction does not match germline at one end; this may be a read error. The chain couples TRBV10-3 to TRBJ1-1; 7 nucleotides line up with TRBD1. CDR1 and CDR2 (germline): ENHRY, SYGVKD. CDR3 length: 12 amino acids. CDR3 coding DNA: TGTCCCATCAGTGAGCCAGGGGGTGATGCTTTCTTT. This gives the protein CPISEPGGDAFF.

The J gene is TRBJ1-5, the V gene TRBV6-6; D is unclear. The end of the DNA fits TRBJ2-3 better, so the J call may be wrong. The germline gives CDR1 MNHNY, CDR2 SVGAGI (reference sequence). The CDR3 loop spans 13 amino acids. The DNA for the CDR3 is TGTGCCAGCAGCCAAGACCCCCCTTCGCCCCAGTATTTT. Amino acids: CASSQDPPSPQYF.

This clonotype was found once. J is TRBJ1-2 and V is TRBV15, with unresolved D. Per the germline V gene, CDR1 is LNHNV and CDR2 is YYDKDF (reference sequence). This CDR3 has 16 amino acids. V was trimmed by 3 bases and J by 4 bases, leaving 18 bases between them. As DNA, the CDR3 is TGTGCCACCAGCAGCTTCAGTTTGATAGCCCCCTATGGCTACACCTTC. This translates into CATSSFSLIAPYGYTF.